Below, 26 T cell receptor beta chains from the same sample are listed, as sequenced in a study of graft-versus-host responses after intestinal transplantation. Only in-frame clones appear in the TCRdb table, and some are missing; sequencing was by immunoSEQ multiplex PCR. Seen here are roughly 100,000 clones, 80% to 95% observed once, and the top ten hold more than 0.9%. These receptors have no identified antigens. Source: unstimulated CD8+ T cells sorted from spleen or lymph node cells, taken before intestinal transplant. These receptors were collected from a human donor who received an intestinal transplant.

The V call is TRBV5-4, the J call TRBJ2-3, with D perhaps TRBD1 (5 bases). The CDR3 covers 14 residues. Germline values: CDR1 SGHNT, CDR2 YYREEE (reference sequence). V lost 4 bases, J lost 2 bases, and 11 bases lay in between. CDR3 loop: CASSLDTITDTQYF. Here the CDR3 DNA reads TGTGCCAGCAGCCTGGACACCATCACAGATACGCAGTATTTT.

The chain employs TRBV19 and TRBJ1-4, with D uncertain. The CDR3 extends over 16 amino acids. The germline gives CDR1 LNHDA, CDR2 SQIVND (reference sequence). Deletions cut 7 bases from V and 0 bases from J, with 15 bases between. CDR3 bases: TGTGCCAGTATGGAATGGCCCCCTGCAACTAATGAAAAACTGTTTTTT. Its protein product is CASMEWPPATNEKLFF.

The chain couples TRBV7-2 to TRBJ2-4; 7 positions agree with TRBD1. In germline, CDR1 is SGHTA, CDR2 FQGNSA. With 5 bases clipped from V and 3 bases from J, the junction kept 10 bases outside the gene matches. This CDR3 has 16 amino acids. The CDR3 region has the DNA TGTGCCAGCAGCCCCCCGGGTACAGGGGTCAAAAACATTCAGTACTTC. Its protein product is CASSPPGTGVKNIQYF.

The chain is built from TRBV27 and TRBJ2-7; 15 nucleotides agree with TRBD2. The CDR3 contains 17 residues. Germline CDR1 MNHEY, CDR2 SMNVEV (reference sequence). V was pared by 2 bases and J by 2 bases, with 4 bases of the junction left unmatched. CDR3 nucleotide sequence: TGTGCCAGCAGTTTAGTTGGGACTAGCGGGGGGACCTACGAGCAGTACTTC. Its protein is CASSLVGTSGGTYEQYF.

The chain carries TRBV29-1 and TRBJ2-5, with D tentatively TRBD2 (7 bases). V was shortened by 3 bases and J by 5 bases, with 16 bases between the two germline ends. There are 14 residues in the CDR3. From germline, CDR1 is SQVTM and CDR2 ANQGSEA. CDR3 nucleotides: TGCAGCGTTGAGGATGGGGGGGCAAAGGAGACCCAGTACTTC. This encodes CSVEDGGAKETQYF.

The genes are TRBV9 and TRBJ2-1; 10 bases line up with TRBD2. Per the germline V gene, CDR1 is SGDLS and CDR2 is YYNGEE. V shed 2 bases, J shed 2 bases, and the junction held 7 bases outside the gene matches. CDR3 length: 17 amino acids. This CDR3 is CASSVTFGTSAYNEQFF. The CDR3, as DNA: TGTGCCAGCAGCGTTACCTTCGGGACTAGCGCCTACAATGAGCAGTTCTTC.

The CDR3 DNA reads TGTGCCAGCAGTGAATTCCTAGCGGCCGACAATGAGCAGTTCTTC. Amino acids: CASSEFLAADNEQFF. The chain recombines TRBV6-1 with TRBJ2-1, with TRBD2 matching over 7 bases. V lost 2 bases to trimming and J lost 5 bases; unmatched junction nucleotides: 6. CDR1 and CDR2 from the germline V gene are MNHNS and SASEGT. The CDR3 runs 15 residues.

V and J are TRBV4-2 and TRBJ2-7, with D perhaps matching TRBD1 (8 bases). Trimming shortened V by 0 bases and J by 3 bases, and 15 bases separated the two germline ends. Germline-derived CDR1 and CDR2 are LGHNA and YNFKEQ. This CDR3 region has 16 residues. CDR3 coding DNA: TGTGCCAGCAGCCAAGATCACGGGGGGACAGGCTACGAGCAGTACTTC. Translation: CASSQDHGGTGYEQYF.

CDR3 amino acids: CASSQGQGAIYGYTF. In DNA form, the CDR3 reads TGCGCCAGCAGCCAAGGACAGGGGGCTATCTATGGCTACACCTTC. The V gene is TRBV4-1, the J gene TRBJ1-2, with 10 positions matching TRBD1. The CDR3 runs 15 residues. Trimming at V came to 1 base and at J to 4 bases, leaving 3 bases not matched to a gene. Germline V gene sequence: CDR1 MGHRA, CDR2 YSYEKL.

The V gene is TRBV29-1, the J gene TRBJ2-7, with D tentatively TRBD1 or TRBD2 (5 bases each). Between the trimmed V and J ends, which lost 7 bases and 7 bases, there was a span of 20 bases. Germline CDR1 SQVTM, CDR2 ANQGSEA. The CDR3 is made up of 13 amino acids. CDR3 bases: TGCAGCGCCTTGGGGGAAACCTTACTTGAGCAGTACTTC. Translating it yields CSALGETLLEQYF.

The V and J genes are TRBV13 and TRBJ1-2; D not certain. Germline values: CDR1 PRHDT, CDR2 FYEKMQ (reference sequence). The CDR3 loop spans 17 amino acids. The V gene lost 0 bases and the J gene lost 4 bases, with 18 bases spanning the gap. CDR3 nucleotides: TGTGCCAGCAGCTTAGGCCCTCGGGAGCCCATCGGCTATGGCTACACCTTC. Translating it yields CASSLGPREPIGYGYTF.

This CDR3 reads CASSFTGVDNEQFF. The CDR3 bases are TGTGCCAGCAGCTTTACAGGGGTGGACAATGAGCAGTTCTTC. This chain uses TRBV13 with TRBJ2-1; TRBD1 matches at 7 bases. The trim removed 3 bases at V and 5 bases at J, leaving 4 bases unmatched. Germline V gene data show CDR1 as PRHDT and CDR2 as FYEKMQ (reference sequence). The CDR3 totals 14 residues.

V gene TRBV7-9 combines with J gene TRBJ2-1; D gene uncertain. This CDR3 spans 12 amino acids. Per germline, CDR1 SEHNR and CDR2 FQNEAQ (reference sequence). The ends were cut back, 4 bases at V and 8 bases at J, with 9 bases in the middle. CDR3 DNA: TGTGCCAGCAGCTCGCACGGACATGAGCAGTTCTTC. Its protein is CASSSHGHEQFF.

The V and J genes are TRBV11-2 and TRBJ2-7; D gene uncertain. Germline-derived CDR1 and CDR2 are SGHAT and FQNNGV. The V and J ends lost 1 base and 0 bases respectively, with 13 bases between them. The CDR3 has 16 residues. The CDR3 DNA reads as TGTGCCAGCAGCTTAGGGATGGTGGCGAGCTCCTACGAGCAGTACTTC. This translates into CASSLGMVASSYEQYF. The full variable domain, in which reference TRBV11-2 and TRBJ2-7 provide the parts outside the CDR3, is EAGVAQSPRYKIIEKRQSVAFWCNPISGHATLYWYQQILGQGPKLLIQFQNNGVVDDSQLPKDRFSAERLKGVDSTLKIQPAKLEDSAVYLCASSLGMVASSYEQYFGPGTRLTVT.

V is TRBV27 and J is TRBJ2-3; D might be TRBD2 (7 bases). This CDR3 is 15 amino acids long. Trimming removed 6 bases at V and 6 bases at J, with 19 bases between. Looked up from germline, CDR1 is MNHEY and CDR2 is SMNVEV (reference sequence). CDR3 region: CASRQYGGGPDTQYF. DNA for the CDR3: TGTGCCAGCAGGCAATATGGGGGGGGCCCTGATACGCAGTATTTT.

The chain recombines TRBV7-9 with TRBJ1-4; 8 nucleotides line up with TRBD1. The length of the CDR3 is 15 residues. V lost 5 bases to trimming and J lost 7 bases; unmatched junction nucleotides: 9. The germline V gene encodes CDR1 SEHNR and CDR2 FQNEAQ (reference sequence). CDR3 loop: CASSPSGQGVEKLFF. The DNA of the CDR3 is TGTGCCAGCAGCCCGTCCGGACAGGGAGTTGAAAAACTGTTTTTT. Using reference TRBV7-9 and TRBJ1-4 for the parts outside the CDR3, the full variable domain is DTGVSQNPRHKITKRGQNVTFRCDPISEHNRLYWYRQTLGQGPEFLTYFQNEAQLEKSRLLSDRFSAERPKGSFSTLEIQRTEQGDSAMYLCASSPSGQGVEKLFFGSGTQLSVL.

CDR3 nucleotides: TGTGCCAGAAAGGGAGGTGGAAACACCATATATTTT. It is translated as CARKGGGNTIYF. The rearrangement uses TRBV7-4 and TRBJ1-3; no clear D gene. Between the trimmed V and J ends, which lost 9 bases and 3 bases, there was a span of 9 bases. From germline, CDR1 is SGHVT and CDR2 SQSDAQ. CDR3 length equals 12 residues.

A few counts support this clone. The V and J genes are TRBV7-9 and TRBJ1-1; D gene uncertain. This CDR3 spans 11 amino acids. Germline V gene lookup returns CDR1 SEHNR and CDR2 FQNEAQ (reference sequence). V was clipped by 5 bases and J by 8 bases, with 9 bases between them. CDR3 in DNA: TGTGCCAGCAGCCTTCCCCCAGAAGCTTTCTTT. This codes for CASSLPPEAFF.

This chain connects TRBV2 to TRBJ1-1, with 7 bases matching TRBD1. Trimming at V came to 3 bases and at J to 4 bases, leaving 11 bases not matched to a gene. The CDR3 covers 16 residues. Germline CDR1 reads SNHLY; CDR2 reads FYNNEI. The CDR3 sequence is CASSDPAGQVGTEAFF. CDR3 coding DNA: TGTGCCAGCAGTGACCCCGCTGGACAGGTTGGCACTGAAGCTTTCTTT.

The gene calls are TRBV7-9 and TRBJ1-1, with D maybe TRBD1 (5 bases). CDR1 and CDR2 (germline): SEHNR, FQNEAQ (reference sequence). V was trimmed by 2 bases and J by 3 bases, leaving 10 bases between them. CDR3 length: 14 amino acids. In DNA, the CDR3 is TGTGCCAGCAGCTTACAGGGTACGGACACTGAAGCTTTCTTT. Its protein is CASSLQGTDTEAFF.

This clone came up a few times. J is TRBJ2-1 and V is TRBV19, with 10 bases identical to TRBD1. V was clipped by 10 bases and J by 4 bases; unmatched bases: 4. Germline-derived CDR1 and CDR2 are LNHDA and SQIVND (reference sequence). The CDR3 runs 13 residues. The CDR3 region is CATRDRGYNEQFF. CDR3 coding DNA: TGTGCCACCCGGGACAGGGGTTACAATGAGCAGTTCTTC.

The chain carries TRBV7-9 and TRBJ2-5; tentative D call: TRBD2 (6 bases). This CDR3 is 13 amino acids long. V was shortened by 5 bases and J by 8 bases, with 15 bases between the two germline ends. The germline gives CDR1 SEHNR, CDR2 FQNEAQ (reference sequence). The CDR3 protein is CASSPPGVGTQYF. CDR3 nucleotide sequence: TGTGCCAGCAGCCCCCCGGGGGTGGGAACCCAGTACTTC. The entire variable domain, with the rest obtained from reference TRBV7-9 and TRBJ2-5, is as follows: DTGVSQNPRHKITKRGQNVTFRCDPISEHNRLYWYRQTLGQGPEFLTYFQNEAQLEKSRLLSDRFSAERPKGSFSTLEIQRTEQGDSAMYLCASSPPGVGTQYFGPGTRLLVL.

The CDR3 loop is CASSPTGGTGYTF. The CDR3 DNA reads TGTGCCAGCAGCCCCACAGGGGGCACTGGCTACACCTTC. The V and J genes are TRBV6-5 and TRBJ1-2, with 9 positions matching TRBD1. CDR1 is MNHEY, CDR2 SVGAGI, per germline. The CDR3 is 13 amino acids. The V segment lost 6 bases and the J segment 7 bases; nucleotides outside the gene matches: 6.

The rearrangement uses TRBV11-2 and TRBJ2-5; TRBD2 might be the D (5 bases). Germline loops: CDR1 SGHAT, CDR2 FQNNGV. V was pared by 0 bases and J by 5 bases, with 13 bases between. This CDR3 is built from 15 residues. CDR3: CASSLDASPGETQYF. CDR3 DNA: TGTGCCAGCAGCTTAGATGCGTCACCGGGGGAGACCCAGTACTTC. Combining the CDR3 with reference TRBV11-2 and TRBJ2-5 gives the whole variable domain EAGVAQSPRYKIIEKRQSVAFWCNPISGHATLYWYQQILGQGPKLLIQFQNNGVVDDSQLPKDRFSAERLKGVDSTLKIQPAKLEDSAVYLCASSLDASPGETQYFGPGTRLLVL.

This chain joins TRBV12-5 and TRBJ2-3, with D hard to call. The CDR3 is 13 residues long. V lost 3 bases and J 1 base, leaving 5 bases between the germline ends. CDR1 LGHNT and CDR2 FRNRAP come from the germline V gene. CDR3 nucleotides: TGTGCTAGTGGTTTTGTCGGCACAGATACGCAGTATTTT. Its translation is CASGFVGTDTQYF.

J is TRBJ2-1 and V is TRBV19, with 7 bases aligning to TRBD2. Germline-derived CDR1 and CDR2 are LNHDA and SQIVND (reference sequence). After removal of 8 bases from V and 9 bases from J, the junction contained 4 bases not matched to a gene. CDR3 length: 11 amino acids. The CDR3 reads CASGAGVEQFF. CDR3 nucleotides: TGTGCCAGTGGGGCGGGGGTTGAGCAGTTCTTC. The full variable domain, in which reference TRBV19 and TRBJ2-1 provide the parts outside the CDR3, is DGGITQSPKYLFRKEGQNVTLSCEQNLNHDAMYWYRQDPGQGLRLIYYSQIVNDFQKGDIAEGYSVSREKKESFPLTVTSAQKNPTAFYLCASGAGVEQFFGPGTRLTVL.